This T cell receptor beta chain derives from a study of T-cell memory formation after mild COVID-19. Findings and caveats of the study: Some SARS-CoV-2-responding clones were already detected in memory before infection.

Germline V gene data show CDR1 as SEHNR and CDR2 as FQNEAQ (reference sequence). The ends were cut back, 4 bases at V and 3 bases at J, with 6 bases in the middle. There are 13 residues in the CDR3. TCRdb recomputed calls from the 5' RACE reads with MiXCR, one row per CDR3 protein. The repertoire holds about 430,000 distinct CDR3 sequences, with approximately 18% as singletons. This clonotype has only a few counts. As yet, its antigen is unknown. The receptor comes from a man aged 18 to 30 who had mild COVID-19 (a few samples of this study predate the infection). Cell type and time point are not known. The V and J genes are TRBV7-9 and TRBJ2-2, with D uncertain. The sample consisted of PBMCs or a T cell subset sorted from them (not recorded which). The CDR3 DNA is TGTGCCAGCAGCTGGTTGGACACCGGGGAGCTGTTTTTT. It specifies CASSWLDTGELFF.